This T cell receptor (beta chain) derives from a study of identifying expanded T cells in peripheral blood. Using immunoSEQ multiplex PCR, the repertoire was profiled, and TCRdb retains in-frame clones only, with some absent. The table shows about 81,000 clones, with less than 90% occurring only once. The germline gives CDR1 LNHNV, CDR2 YYDKDF (reference sequence). The V end lost 0 bases, the J end lost 0 bases, and 6 bases lay between the germline ends. The length of the CDR3 is 15 residues. This receptor was taken from a person aged 18 to 69 in good health. The V and J genes are TRBV15 and TRBJ2-1; D is undetermined. Sequencing used blood. This CDR3 reads CATSREWGSYNEQFF. CDR3 DNA: TGTGCCACCAGCAGAGAGTGGGGCTCCTACAATGAGCAGTTCTTC.